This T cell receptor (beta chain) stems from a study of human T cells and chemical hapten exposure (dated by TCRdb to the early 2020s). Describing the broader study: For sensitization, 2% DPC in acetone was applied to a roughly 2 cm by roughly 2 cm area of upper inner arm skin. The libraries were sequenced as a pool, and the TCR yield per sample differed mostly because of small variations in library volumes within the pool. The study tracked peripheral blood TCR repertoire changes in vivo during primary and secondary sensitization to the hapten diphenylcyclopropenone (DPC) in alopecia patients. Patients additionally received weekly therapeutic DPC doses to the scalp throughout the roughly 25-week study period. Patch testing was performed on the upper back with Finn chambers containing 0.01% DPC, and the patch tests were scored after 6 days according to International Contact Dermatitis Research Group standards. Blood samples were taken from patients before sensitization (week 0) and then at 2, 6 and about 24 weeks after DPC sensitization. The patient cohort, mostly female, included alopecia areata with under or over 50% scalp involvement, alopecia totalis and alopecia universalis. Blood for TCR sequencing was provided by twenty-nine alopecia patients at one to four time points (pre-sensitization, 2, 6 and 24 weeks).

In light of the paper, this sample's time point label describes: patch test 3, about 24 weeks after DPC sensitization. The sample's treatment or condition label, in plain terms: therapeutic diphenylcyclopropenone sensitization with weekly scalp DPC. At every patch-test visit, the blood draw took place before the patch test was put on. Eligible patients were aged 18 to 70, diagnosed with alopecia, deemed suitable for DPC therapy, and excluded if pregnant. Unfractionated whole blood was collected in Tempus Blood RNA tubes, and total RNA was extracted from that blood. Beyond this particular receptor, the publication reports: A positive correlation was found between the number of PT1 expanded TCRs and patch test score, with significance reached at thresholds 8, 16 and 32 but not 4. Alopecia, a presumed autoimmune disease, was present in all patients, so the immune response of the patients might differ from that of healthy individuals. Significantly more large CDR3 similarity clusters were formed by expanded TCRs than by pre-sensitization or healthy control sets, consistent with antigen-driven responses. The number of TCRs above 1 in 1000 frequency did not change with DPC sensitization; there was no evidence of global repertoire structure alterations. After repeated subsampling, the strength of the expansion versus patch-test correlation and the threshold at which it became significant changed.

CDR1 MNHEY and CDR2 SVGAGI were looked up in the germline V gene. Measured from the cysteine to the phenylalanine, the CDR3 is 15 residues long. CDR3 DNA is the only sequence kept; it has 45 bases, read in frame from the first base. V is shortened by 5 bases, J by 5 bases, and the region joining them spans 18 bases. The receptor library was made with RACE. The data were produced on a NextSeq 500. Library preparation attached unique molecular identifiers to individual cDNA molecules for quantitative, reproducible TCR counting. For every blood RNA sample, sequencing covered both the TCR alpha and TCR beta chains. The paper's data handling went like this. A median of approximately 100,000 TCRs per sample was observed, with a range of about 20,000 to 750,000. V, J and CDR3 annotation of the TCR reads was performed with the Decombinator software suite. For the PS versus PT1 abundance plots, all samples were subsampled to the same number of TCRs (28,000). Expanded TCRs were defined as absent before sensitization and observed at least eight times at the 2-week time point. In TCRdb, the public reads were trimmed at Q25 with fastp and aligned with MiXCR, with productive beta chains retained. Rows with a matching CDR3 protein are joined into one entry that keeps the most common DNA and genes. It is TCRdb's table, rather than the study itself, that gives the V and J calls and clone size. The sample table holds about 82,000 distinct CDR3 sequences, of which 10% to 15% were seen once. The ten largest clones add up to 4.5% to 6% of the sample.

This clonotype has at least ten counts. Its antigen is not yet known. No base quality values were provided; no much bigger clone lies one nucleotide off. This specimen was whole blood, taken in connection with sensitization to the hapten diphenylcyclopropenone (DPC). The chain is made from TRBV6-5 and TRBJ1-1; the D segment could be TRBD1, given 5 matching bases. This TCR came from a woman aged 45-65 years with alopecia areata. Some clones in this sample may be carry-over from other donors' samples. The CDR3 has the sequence CASSDSFLGNTEAFF. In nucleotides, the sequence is TGTGCCAGCAGTGACAGTTTCTTGGGAAATACTGAAGCTTTCTTT.